This T cell receptor beta chain comes out of a study of blood T cells in healthy people across ages. For the second PCR, which ran for 7 to 11 cycles, a sample-barcoded 5' primer and a J-beta primer mix were used. Using its own MiXCR run on the 5' RACE reads, TCRdb lists one record per CDR3 protein. The data hold about 810,000 distinct CDR3 sequences, with approximately 35% observed a single time. The trim removed 6 bases at V and 14 bases at J, leaving 11 bases unmatched. This CDR3 is built from 13 residues. The chain couples TRBV12-3 or TRBV12-4 to TRBJ1-4, with 8 bases matching TRBD1. The clonotype originates from a man aged 18 to 29 in good health. The sequencing input was blood. In nucleotides, the CDR3 is TGTGCCAGCAGGTCGACAGGGGCTAGGGGGCTGTTTTTT. This encodes CASRSTGARGLFF.